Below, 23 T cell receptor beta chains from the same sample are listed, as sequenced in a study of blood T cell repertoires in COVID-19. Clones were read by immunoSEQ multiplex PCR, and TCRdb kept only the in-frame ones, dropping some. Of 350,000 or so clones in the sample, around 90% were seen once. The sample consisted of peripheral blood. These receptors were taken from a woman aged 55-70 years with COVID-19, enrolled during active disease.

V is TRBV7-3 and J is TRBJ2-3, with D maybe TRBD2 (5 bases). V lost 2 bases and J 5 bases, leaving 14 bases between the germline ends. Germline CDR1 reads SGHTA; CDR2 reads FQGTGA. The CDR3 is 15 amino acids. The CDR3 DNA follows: TGTGCCAGCAGCTTACAAAGGGCGGGCGGAGATACGCAGTATTTT. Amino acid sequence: CASSLQRAGGDTQYF.

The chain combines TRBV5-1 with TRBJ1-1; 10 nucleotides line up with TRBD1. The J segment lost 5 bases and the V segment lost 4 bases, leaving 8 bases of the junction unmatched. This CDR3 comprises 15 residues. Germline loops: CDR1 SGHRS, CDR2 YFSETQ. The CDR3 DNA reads TGCGCCAGCAGCCAGGGACAGGGGATTCGGACTGAAGCTTTCTTT. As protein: CASSQGQGIRTEAFF.

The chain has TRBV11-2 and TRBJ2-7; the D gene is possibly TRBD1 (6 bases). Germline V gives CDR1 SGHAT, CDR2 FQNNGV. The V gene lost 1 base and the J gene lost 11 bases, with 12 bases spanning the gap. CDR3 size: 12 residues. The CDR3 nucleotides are TGTGCCAGCAGCTTAGCGGGACACCTAAAGTACTTC. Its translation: CASSLAGHLKYF.

CDR3 sequence (DNA): TGCGCCAGCAGCTTGAGGCCAGGGGGCTCAACCGGGGAGCTGTTTTTT. The encoded protein is CASSLRPGGSTGELFF. This rearrangement joins TRBV5-1 to TRBJ2-2, with 8 bases that match TRBD1. This CDR3 has 16 residues. Germline values: CDR1 SGHRS, CDR2 YFSETQ. The V gene end was trimmed by 1 base and the J gene end by 5 bases; junction bases not matched to a gene: 7.

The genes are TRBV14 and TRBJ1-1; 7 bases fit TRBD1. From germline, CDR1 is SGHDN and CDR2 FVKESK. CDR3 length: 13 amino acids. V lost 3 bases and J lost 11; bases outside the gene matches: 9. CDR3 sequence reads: CASSQTGFSSAFF. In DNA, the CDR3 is TGTGCCAGCAGCCAGACAGGGTTTTCGTCCGCTTTCTTT.

The CDR3 is CASSGTGVEEQYF. The CDR3 nucleotides read TGTGCCAGTAGTGGGACAGGGGTTGAAGAGCAGTACTTC. The chain carries TRBV19 and TRBJ2-7; 10 bases are shared with TRBD1. Trimming removed 5 bases from V and 7 bases from J; junction bases left unmatched: 5. CDR1 and CDR2 (germline): LNHDA, SQIVND (reference sequence). The CDR3 spans 13 residues.

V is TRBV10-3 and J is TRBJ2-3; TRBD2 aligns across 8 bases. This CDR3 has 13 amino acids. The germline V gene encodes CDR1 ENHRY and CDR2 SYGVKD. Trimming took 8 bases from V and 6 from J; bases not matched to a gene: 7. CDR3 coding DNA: TGTGCCATCCTCCTAGCGGGCCTCGATACGCAGTATTTT. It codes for CAILLAGLDTQYF.

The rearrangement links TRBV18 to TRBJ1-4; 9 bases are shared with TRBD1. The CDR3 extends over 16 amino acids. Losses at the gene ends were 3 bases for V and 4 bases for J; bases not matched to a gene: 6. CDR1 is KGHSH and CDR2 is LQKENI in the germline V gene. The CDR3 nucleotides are TGTGCCAGCTCACCGAATACAGGGGGCGGTAATGAAAAACTGTTTTTT. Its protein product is CASSPNTGGGNEKLFF. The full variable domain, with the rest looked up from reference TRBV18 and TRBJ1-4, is NAGVMQNPRHLVRRRGQEARLRCSPMKGHSHVYWYRQLPEEGLKFMVYLQKENIIDESGMPKERFSAEFPKEGPSILRIQQVVRGDSAAYFCASSPNTGGGNEKLFFGSGTQLSVL.

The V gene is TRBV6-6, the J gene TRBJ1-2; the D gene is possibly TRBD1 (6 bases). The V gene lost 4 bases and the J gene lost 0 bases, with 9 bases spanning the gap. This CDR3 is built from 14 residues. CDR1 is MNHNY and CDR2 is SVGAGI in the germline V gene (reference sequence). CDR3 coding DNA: TGTGCCAGCAGTTTGGACAGTCCTAACTATGGCTACACCTTC. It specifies CASSLDSPNYGYTF.

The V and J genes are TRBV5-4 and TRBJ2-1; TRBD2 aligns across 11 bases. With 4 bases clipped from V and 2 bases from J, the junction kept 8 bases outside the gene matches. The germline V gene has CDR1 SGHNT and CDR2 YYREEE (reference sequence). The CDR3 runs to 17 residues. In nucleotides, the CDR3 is TGTGCCAGCAGCATCCCTTTTAGCGGGGGGGCCTACAATGAGCAGTTCTTC. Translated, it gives CASSIPFSGGAYNEQFF.

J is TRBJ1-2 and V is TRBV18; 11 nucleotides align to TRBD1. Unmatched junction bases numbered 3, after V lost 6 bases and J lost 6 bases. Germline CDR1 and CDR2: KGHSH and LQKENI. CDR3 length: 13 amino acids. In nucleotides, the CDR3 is TGTGCCAGCTCCCGGACAGGGGGCGATGGCTACACCTTC. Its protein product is CASSRTGGDGYTF. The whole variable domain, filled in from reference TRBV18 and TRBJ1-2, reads NAGVMQNPRHLVRRRGQEARLRCSPMKGHSHVYWYRQLPEEGLKFMVYLQKENIIDESGMPKERFSAEFPKEGPSILRIQQVVRGDSAAYFCASSRTGGDGYTFGSGTRLTVV.

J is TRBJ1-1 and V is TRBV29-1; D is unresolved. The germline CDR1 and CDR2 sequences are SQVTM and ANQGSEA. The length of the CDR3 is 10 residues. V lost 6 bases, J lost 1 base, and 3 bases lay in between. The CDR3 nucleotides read TGCAGCGTCAGGAACACTGAAGCTTTCTTT. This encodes CSVRNTEAFF. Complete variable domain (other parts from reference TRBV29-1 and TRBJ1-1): SAVISQKPSRDICQRGTSLTIQCQVDSQVTMMFWYRQQPGQSLTLIATANQGSEATYESGFVIDKFPISRPNLTFSTLTVSNMSPEDSSIYLCSVRNTEAFFGQGTRLTVV.

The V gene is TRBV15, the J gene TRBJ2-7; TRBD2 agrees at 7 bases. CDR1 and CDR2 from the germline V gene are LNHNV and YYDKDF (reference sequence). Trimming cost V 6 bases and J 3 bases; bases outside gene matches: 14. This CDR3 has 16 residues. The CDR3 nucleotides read TGTGCCACCAGTTCTGGGGGGGGGTCTCCGGGCTACGAGCAGTACTTC. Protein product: CATSSGGGSPGYEQYF.

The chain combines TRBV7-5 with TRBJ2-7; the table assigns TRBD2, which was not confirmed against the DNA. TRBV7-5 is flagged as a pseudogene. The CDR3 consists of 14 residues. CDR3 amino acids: CVRSPLTTSYEQYF. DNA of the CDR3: TGTGTCAGAAGCCCCCTGACTACTTCCTACGAGCAGTACTTC.

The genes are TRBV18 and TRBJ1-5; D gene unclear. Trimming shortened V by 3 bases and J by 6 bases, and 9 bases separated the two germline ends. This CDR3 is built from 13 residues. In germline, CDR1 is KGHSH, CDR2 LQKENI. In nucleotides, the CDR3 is TGTGCCAGCTCACCGGGCGATAGTCAGCCCCAGCATTTT. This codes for CASSPGDSQPQHF.

The CDR3 sequence is CASRETSGGENEQFF. In nucleotides, the CDR3 is TGTGCCAGCAGGGAGACTAGCGGGGGGGAAAATGAGCAGTTCTTC. V is TRBV7-9 and J is TRBJ2-1; 14 nucleotides agree with TRBD2. CDR3 length: 15 residues. The germline CDR1 and CDR2 sequences are SEHNR and FQNEAQ (reference sequence). The V gene end was trimmed by 6 bases and the J gene end by 7 bases; junction bases not matched to a gene: 5.

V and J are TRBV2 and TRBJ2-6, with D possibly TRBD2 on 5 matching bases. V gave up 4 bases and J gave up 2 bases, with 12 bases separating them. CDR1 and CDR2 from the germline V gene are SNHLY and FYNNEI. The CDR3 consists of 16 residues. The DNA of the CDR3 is TGTGCCAGCAGTGCGTCACGGGGAGCTGGGGCCAACGTCCTGACTTTC. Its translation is CASSASRGAGANVLTF.

CDR3 amino acids: CASSLTEGQLTGELFF. CDR3 nucleotides: TGTGCCAGCAGCTTAACGGAGGGACAGCTCACCGGGGAGCTGTTTTTT. The chain carries TRBV7-3 and TRBJ2-2; tentatively, D is TRBD1 (7 bases). The V end was cut by 0 bases, the J end by 4 bases, with 12 bases between. The CDR3 is 16 amino acids. CDR1 is SGHTA and CDR2 is FQGTGA in the germline V gene.

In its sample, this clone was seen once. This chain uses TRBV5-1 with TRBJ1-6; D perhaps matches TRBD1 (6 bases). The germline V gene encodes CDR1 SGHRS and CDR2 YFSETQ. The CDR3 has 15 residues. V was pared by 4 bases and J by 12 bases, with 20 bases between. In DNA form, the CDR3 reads TGCGCCAGCAGCCCAACGACCGGGGACATGAGACCCCTCCACTTT. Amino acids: CASSPTTGDMRPLHF.

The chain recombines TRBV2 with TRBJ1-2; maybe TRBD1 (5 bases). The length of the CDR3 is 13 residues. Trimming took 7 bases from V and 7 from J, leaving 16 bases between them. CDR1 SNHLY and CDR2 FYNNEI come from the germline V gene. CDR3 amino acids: CASKDTSSAGYTF. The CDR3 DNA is TGTGCCAGCAAGGACACTTCCTCGGCTGGCTACACCTTC.

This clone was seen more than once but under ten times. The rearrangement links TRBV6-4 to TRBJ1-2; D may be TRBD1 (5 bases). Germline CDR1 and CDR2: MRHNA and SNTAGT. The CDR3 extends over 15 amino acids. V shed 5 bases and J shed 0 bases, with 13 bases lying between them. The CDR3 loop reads CASSSDTTANYGYTF. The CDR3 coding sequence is TGTGCCAGCAGTTCAGACACGACAGCTAACTATGGCTACACCTTC.

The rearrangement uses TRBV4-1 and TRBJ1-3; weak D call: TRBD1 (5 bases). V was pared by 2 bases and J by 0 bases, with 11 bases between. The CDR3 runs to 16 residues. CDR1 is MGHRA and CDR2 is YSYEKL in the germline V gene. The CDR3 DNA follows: TGCGCCAGCAGCCAAAAGGGGCATAGCTCTGGAAACACCATATATTTT. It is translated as CASSQKGHSSGNTIYF.

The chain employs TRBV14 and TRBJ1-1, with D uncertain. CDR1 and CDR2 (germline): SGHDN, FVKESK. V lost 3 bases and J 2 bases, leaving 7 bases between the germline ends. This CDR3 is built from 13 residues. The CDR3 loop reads CASSQRGNTEAFF. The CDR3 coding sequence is TGTGCCAGCAGCCAGCGGGGAAACACTGAAGCTTTCTTT.